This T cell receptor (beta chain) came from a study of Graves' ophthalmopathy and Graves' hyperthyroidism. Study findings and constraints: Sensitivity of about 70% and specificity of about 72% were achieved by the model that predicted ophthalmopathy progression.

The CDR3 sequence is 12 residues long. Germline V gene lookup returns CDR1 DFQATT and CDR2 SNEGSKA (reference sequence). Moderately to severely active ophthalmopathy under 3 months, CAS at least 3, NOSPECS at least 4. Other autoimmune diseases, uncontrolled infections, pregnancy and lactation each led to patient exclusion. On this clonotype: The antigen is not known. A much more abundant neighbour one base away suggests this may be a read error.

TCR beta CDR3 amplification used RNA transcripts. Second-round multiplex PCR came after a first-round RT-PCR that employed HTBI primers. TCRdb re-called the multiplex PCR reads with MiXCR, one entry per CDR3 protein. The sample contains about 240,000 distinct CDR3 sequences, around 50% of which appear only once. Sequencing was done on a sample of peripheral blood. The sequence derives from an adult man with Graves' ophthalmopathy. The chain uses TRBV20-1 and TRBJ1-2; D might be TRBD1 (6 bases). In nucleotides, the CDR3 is TGCAGTGCAGATACAGGGACCTATGGCTACGCCTTC. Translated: CSADTGTYGYAF.